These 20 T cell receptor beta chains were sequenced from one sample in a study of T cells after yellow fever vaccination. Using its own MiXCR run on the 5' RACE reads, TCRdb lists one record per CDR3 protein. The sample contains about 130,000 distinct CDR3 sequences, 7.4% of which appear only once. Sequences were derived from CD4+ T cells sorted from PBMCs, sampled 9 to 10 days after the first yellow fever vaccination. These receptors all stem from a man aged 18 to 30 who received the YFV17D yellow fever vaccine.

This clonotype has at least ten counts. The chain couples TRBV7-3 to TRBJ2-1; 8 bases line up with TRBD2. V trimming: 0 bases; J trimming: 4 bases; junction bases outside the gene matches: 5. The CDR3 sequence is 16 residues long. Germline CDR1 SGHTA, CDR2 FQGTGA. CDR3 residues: CASSLTAAGGYNEQFF. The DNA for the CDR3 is TGTGCCAGCAGCTTAACGGCGGCGGGGGGATACAATGAGCAGTTCTTC.

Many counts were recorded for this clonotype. The CDR3 loop is CASSSGPGEGTGELFF. CDR3 DNA sequence: TGCGCCAGCAGCTCGGGCCCGGGAGAAGGCACCGGGGAGCTGTTTTTT. The chain employs TRBV5-1 and TRBJ2-2; TRBD2 is a possible D gene (6 bases). Trimming took off 3 bases at V and 4 bases at J, with 16 bases between the two ends. The germline V gene encodes CDR1 SGHRS and CDR2 YFSETQ. The CDR3 contains 16 residues.

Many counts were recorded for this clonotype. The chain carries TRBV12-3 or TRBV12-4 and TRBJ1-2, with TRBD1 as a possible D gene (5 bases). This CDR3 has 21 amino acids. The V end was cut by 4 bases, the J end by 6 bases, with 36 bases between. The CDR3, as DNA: TGTGCCAGCAGTTCGGTTGGAGGGGTCACTACCGGGACGGGGAGCTTCCATGGCTACACCTTC. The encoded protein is CASSSVGGVTTGTGSFHGYTF.

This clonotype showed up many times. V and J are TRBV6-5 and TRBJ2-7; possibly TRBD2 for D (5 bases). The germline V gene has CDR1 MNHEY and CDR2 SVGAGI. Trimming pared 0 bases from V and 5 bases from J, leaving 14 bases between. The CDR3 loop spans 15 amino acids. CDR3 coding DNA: TGTGCCAGCAGTTACTCGATAACTAGTATCGACGAGCAGTACTTC. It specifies CASSYSITSIDEQYF.

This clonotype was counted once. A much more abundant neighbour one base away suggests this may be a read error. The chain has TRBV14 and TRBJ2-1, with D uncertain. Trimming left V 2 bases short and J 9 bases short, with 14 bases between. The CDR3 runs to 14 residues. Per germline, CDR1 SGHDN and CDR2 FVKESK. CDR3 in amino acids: CASSQLDVASEQFF. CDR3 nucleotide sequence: TGTGCCAGCAGCCAACTGGACGTGGCGAGTGAGCAGTTCTTC. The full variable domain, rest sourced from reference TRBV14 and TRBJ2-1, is EAGVTQFPSHSVIEKGQTVTLRCDPISGHDNLYWYRRVMGKEIKFLLHFVKESKQDESGMPNNRFLAERTGGTYSTLKVQPAELEDSGVYFCASSQLDVASEQFFGPGTRLTVL.

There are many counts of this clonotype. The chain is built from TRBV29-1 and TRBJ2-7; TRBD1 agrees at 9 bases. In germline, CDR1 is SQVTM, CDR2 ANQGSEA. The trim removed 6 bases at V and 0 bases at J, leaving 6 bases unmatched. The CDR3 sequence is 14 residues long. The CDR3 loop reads CSVGTGSISYEQYF. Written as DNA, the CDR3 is TGCAGCGTAGGGACAGGGAGTATCTCCTACGAGCAGTACTTC.

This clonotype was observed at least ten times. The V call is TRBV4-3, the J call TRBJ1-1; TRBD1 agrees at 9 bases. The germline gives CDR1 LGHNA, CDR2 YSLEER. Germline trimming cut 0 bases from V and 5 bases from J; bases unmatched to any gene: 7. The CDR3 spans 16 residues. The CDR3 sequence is CASSQEPQGAWTEAFF. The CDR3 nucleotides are TGCGCCAGCAGCCAAGAGCCACAGGGGGCTTGGACTGAAGCTTTCTTT.

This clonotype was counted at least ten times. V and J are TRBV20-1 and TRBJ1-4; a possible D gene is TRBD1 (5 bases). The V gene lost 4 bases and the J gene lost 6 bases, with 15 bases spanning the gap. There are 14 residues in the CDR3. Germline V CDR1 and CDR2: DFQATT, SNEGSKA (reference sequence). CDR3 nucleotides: TGCAGTGCTACAACCGGGACTTATGATGAAAAACTGTTTTTT. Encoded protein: CSATTGTYDEKLFF.

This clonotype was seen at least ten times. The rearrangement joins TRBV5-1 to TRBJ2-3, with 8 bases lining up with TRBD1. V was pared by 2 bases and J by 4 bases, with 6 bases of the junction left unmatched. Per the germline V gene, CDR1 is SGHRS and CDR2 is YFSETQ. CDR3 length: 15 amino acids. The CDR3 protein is CASSFGRGRPDTQYF. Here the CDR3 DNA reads TGCGCCAGCAGCTTCGGCAGGGGGCGACCAGATACGCAGTATTTT. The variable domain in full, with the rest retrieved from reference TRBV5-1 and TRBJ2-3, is KAGVTQTPRYLIKTRGQQVTLSCSPISGHRSVSWYQQTPGQGLQFLFEYFSETQRNKGNFPGRFSGRQFSNSRSEMNVSTLELGDSALYLCASSFGRGRPDTQYFGPGTRLTVL.

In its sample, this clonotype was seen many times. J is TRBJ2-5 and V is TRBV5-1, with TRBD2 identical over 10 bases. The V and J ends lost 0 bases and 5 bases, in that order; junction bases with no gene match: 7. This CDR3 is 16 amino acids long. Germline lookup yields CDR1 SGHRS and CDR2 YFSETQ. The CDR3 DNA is TGCGCCAGCAGCTTGGGCCCTAGCGGGGGTGGCGAGACCCAGTACTTC. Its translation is CASSLGPSGGGETQYF.

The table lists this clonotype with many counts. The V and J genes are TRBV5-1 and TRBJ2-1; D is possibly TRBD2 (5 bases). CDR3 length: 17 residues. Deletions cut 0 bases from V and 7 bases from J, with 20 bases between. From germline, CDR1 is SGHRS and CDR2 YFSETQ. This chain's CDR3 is CASSLGNVDSVSNEQFF. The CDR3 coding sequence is TGCGCCAGCAGCTTGGGAAATGTGGACTCGGTGTCGAATGAGCAGTTCTTC.

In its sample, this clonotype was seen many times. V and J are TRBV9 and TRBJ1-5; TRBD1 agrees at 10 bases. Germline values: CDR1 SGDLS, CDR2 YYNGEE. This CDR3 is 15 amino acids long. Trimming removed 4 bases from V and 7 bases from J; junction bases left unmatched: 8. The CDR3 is CASSPRDRGPQPQHF. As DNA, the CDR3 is TGTGCCAGCAGCCCCCGGGACAGGGGACCCCAGCCCCAGCATTTT.

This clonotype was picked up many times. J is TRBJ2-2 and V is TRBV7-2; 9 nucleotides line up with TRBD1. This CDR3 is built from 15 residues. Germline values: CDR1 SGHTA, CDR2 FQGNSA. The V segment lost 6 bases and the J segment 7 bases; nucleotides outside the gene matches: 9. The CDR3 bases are TGTGCCAGCAGTTCCGGGACAGGGTATCACGGGGAGCTGTTTTTT. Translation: CASSSGTGYHGELFF.

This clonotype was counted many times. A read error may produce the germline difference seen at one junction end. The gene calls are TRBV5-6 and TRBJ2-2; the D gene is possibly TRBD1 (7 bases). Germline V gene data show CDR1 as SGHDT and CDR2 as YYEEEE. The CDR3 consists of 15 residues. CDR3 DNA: TGTGACAGCAGCTTCGGCGGGACAGTTACCGGGGAGCTGTTTTTT. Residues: CDSSFGGTVTGELFF.

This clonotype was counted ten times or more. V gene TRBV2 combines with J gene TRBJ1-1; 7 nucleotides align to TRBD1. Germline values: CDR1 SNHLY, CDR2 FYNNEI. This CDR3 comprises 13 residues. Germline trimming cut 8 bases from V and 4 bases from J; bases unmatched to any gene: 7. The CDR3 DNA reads TGTGCCAGCCAAACCGACAGGGCCACTGAAGCTTTCTTT. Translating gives CASQTDRATEAFF. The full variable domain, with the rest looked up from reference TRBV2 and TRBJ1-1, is EPEVTQTPSHQVTQMGQEVILRCVPISNHLYFYWYRQILGQKVEFLVSFYNNEISEKSEIFDDQFSVERPDGSNFTLKIRSTKLEDSAMYFCASQTDRATEAFFGQGTRLTVV.

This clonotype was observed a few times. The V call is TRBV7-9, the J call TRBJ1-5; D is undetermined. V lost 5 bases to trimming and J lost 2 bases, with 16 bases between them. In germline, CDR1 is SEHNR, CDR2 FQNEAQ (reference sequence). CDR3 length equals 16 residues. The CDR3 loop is CASSRNSGMGNQPQHF. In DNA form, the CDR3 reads TGTGCCAGCAGCCGGAATTCAGGAATGGGCAATCAGCCCCAGCATTTT.

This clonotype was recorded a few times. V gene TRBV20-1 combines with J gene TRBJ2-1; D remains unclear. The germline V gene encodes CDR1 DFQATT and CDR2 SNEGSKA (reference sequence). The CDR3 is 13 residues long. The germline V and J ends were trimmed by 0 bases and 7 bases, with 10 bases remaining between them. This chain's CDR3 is CSARDLGRNEQFF. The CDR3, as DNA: TGCAGTGCTAGAGATTTAGGGCGGAATGAGCAGTTCTTC.

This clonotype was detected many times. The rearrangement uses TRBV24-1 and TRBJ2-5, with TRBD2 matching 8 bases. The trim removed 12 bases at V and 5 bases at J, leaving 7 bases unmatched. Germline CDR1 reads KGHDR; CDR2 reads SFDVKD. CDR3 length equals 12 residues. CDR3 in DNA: TGTGCCGCGAGGACTAGCCGCGAGACCCAGTACTTC. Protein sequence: CAARTSRETQYF.

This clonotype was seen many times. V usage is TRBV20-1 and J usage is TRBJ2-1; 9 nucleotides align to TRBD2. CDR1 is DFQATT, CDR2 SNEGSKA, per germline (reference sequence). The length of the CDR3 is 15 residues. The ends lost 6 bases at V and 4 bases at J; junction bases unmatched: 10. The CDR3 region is CSAGERGAYYNEQFF. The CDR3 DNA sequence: TGCAGTGCAGGGGAGCGGGGGGCGTATTACAATGAGCAGTTCTTC.

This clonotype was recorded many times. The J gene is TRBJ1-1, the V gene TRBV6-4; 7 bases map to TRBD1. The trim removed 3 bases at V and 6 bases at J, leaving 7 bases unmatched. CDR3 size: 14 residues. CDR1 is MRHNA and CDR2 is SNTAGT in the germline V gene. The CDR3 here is CASSERGRMAEAFF. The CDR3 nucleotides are TGTGCCAGCAGTGAGAGGGGGCGCATGGCTGAAGCTTTCTTT.